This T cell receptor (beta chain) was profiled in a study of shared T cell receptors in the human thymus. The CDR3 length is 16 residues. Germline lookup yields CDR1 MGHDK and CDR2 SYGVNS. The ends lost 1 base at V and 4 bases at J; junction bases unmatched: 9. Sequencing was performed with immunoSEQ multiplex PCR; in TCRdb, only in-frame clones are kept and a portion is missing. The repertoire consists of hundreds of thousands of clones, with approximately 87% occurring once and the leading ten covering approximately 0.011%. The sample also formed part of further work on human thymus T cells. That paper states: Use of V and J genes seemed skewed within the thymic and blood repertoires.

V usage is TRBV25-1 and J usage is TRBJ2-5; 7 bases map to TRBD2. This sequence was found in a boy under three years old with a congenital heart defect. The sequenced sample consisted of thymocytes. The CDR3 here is CASSEFRLADRETQYF. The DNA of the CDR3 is TGTGCCAGCAGTGAATTTCGGCTAGCGGATCGAGAGACCCAGTACTTC.